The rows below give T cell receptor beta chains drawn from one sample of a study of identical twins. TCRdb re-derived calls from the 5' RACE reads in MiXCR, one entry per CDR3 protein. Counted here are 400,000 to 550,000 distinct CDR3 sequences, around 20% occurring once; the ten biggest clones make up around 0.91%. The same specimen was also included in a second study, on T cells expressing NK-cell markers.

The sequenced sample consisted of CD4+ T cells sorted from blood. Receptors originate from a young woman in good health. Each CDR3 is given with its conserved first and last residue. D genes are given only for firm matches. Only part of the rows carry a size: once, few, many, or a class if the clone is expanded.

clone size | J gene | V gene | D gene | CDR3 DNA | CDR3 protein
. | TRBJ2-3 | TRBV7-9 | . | TGTGCCACCGCCACAGGTTCTTCTAGCACAGATACGCAGTATTTT | CATATGSSSTDTQYF
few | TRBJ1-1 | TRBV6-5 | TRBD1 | TGTGCCAGCAGTTACTTGGACAGGGGGACGGCTTTCTTT | CASSYLDRGTAFF
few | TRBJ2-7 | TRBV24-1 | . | TGTGCCACCCAGGGGCAGTACTTC | CATQGQYF
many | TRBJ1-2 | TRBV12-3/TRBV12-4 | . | TGTGCCAGCAGTTTAAAGGGTAGTGGCTACACCTTC | CASSLKGSGYTF
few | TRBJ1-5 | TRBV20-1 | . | TGCAGTGCTAGAGTAGGCCAGGCCCAGCCCCAGCATTTT | CSARVGQAQPQHF
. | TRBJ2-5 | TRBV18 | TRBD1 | TGTGCCAGCTCACCAAAGCAGGGGGCGATTTTAGAGACCCAGTACTTC | CASSPKQGAILETQYF
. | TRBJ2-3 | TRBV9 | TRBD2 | TGTGCCAGCAGCGTAGAGGGTCTAGCGGGACTCACAGATACGCAGTATTTT | CASSVEGLAGLTDTQYF
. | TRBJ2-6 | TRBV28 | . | TGTGCCACTCATGGGGCTGGGGCCAACGTCCTGACTTTC | CATHGAGANVLTF
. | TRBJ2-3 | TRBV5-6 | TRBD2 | TGTGCCAGCAGCTTGTTAGCGGGAGGTCAAGGTACGCAGTATTTT | CASSLLAGGQGTQYF
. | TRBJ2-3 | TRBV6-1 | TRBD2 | TGTGCCAGCAACGGACTAGCGGGGGGGCCATATGGCACAGATACGCAGTATTTT | CASNGLAGGPYGTDTQYF
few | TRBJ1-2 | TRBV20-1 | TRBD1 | TGCAGTGCTCCTGGACAGGGTTTCTATGGCTACACCTTC | CSAPGQGFYGYTF
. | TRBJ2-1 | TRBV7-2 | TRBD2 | TGTGCCAGCAGCTTAGCGCCGGGTAGGGCGGGGGGTAAGAATGAGCAGTTCTTC | CASSLAPGRAGGKNEQFF
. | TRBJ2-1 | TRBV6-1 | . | TGTGCCACCCTCGGGTTCAACCTTTACAATGAGCAGTTCTTC | CATLGFNLYNEQFF
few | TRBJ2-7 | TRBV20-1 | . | TGCAGTGCTAGTAACCGGAACCAGGGGTTGGGCTACGAGCAGTACTTC | CSASNRNQGLGYEQYF
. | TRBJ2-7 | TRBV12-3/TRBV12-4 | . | TGTGCCAGCAGACCCGGGACCCCCGAGCAGTACTTC | CASRPGTPEQYF
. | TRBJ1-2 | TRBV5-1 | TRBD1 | TGCGCCAGCAGCTTTTTACAGGGGGGCTATGGCTACACCTTC | CASSFLQGGYGYTF
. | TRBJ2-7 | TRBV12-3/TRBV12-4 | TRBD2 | TGTGCCAGCAGTTTAAGCGGGAGGTCAGGTGAGCAGTACTTC | CASSLSGRSGEQYF
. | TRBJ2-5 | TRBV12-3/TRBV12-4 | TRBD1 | TGTGCCAGCACCCCGACAGGGGGCAGTCGGTACCAAGAGACCCAGTACTTC | CASTPTGGSRYQETQYF
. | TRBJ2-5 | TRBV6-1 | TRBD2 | TGTGCCAGCAGTGAAAACGCGGGGGGGAGAGAGACCCAGTACTTC | CASSENAGGRETQYF
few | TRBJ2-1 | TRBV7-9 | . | TGTGCCAGCAGCTCCGGGACTGCTAATGAGCAGTTCTTC | CASSSGTANEQFF
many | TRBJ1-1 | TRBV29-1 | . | TGCAGCGTTCACCCTGATGGGGGGGGAGCTTTCTTT | CSVHPDGGGAFF
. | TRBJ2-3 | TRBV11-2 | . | TGTGCCAGCAGCAATCGGGGGACCGGGGCGCATACGCAGTATTTT | CASSNRGTGAHTQYF
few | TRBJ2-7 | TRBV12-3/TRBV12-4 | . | TGTGCCAGCAGTTTAGAGGGGCAGGTGATAACCTACGAGCAGTACTTC | CASSLEGQVITYEQYF
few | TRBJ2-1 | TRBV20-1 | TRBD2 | TGCAGTGCTAGAGCTTGGGGAGGGAGGGGTCATAATGAGCAGTTCTTC | CSARAWGGRGHNEQFF
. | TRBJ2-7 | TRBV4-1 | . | TGCGCCAGCAGCTCCATTATCGGGGAGACGTACGAGCAGTACTTC | CASSSIIGETYEQYF
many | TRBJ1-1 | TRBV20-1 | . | TGCAGTCTAGGACGTAGGAACACTGAAGCTTTCTTT | CSLGRRNTEAFF
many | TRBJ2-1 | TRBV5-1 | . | TGCGCCAGCAGCTTGGCCGAACTCTACAATGAGCAGTTCTTC | CASSLAELYNEQFF
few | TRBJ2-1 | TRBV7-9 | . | TGTGCCAGCAGCTTAATGCCTAGCGAGTACAATGAGCAGTTCTTC | CASSLMPSEYNEQFF
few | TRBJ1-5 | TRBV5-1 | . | TGCGCCAGCAGCCCGCAACCCCGGGATCCCCAGCATTTT | CASSPQPRDPQHF
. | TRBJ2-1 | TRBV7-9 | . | TGTGCCAGCAGCCAACTGAGTAGACGATCCTACAATGAGCAGTTCTTC | CASSQLSRRSYNEQFF
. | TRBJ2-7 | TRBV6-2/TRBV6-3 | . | TGTGCCAGCAGTTACGTGCGACGGTACCCCTACGAGCAGTACTTC | CASSYVRRYPYEQYF